The sequence of this T cell receptor (delta chain) was determined in a study of gammadelta T cells in human blood. Study conclusions and caveats: Microbial exposure reportedly appeared to drive polyclonal expansion of innate gamma-delta T cells right after birth.

The germline V and J ends were trimmed by 0 bases and 0 bases, with 11 bases remaining between them. CDR1 is GEAIGNYY and CDR2 is EKD in the germline V gene. CDR3 length: 18 amino acids. TCRdb ran CATT on the RT-PCR reads. The repertoire holds fewer than 250 delta-chain clones, with roughly 5.5% as singletons. By frequency in the sample, this clone is large. Its specificity is unknown. The sample holds other DNA sequences that translate to the same CDR3. The source is a human donor. The V gene is TRDV2, the J gene TRDJ3; possibly TRDD3 for D (5 bases). Sequencing used Vgamma9Vdelta2 gamma-delta T cells from infant blood. As DNA, the CDR3 is TGTGCCTGTGACACCTGGGGTCCAAGCTCCTGGGACACCCGACAGATGTTTTTC. This gives the protein CACDTWGPSSWDTRQMFF.